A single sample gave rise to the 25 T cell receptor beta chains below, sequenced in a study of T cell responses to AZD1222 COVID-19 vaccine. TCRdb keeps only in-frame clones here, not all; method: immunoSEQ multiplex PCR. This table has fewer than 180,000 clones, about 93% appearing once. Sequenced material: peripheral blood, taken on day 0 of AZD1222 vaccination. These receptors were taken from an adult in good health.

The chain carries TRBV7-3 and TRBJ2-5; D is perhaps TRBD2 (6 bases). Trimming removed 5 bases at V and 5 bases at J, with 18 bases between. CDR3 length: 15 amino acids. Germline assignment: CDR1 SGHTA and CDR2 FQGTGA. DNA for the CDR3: TGTGCCAGCAGCCCTCTTGCGGGGAAGTGGGAGACCCAGTACTTC. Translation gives CASSPLAGKWETQYF.

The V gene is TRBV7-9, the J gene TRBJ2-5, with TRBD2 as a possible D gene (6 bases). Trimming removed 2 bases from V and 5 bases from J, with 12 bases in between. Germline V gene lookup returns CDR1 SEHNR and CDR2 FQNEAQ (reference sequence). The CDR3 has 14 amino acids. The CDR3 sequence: CASSLSGGLETQYF. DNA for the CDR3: TGTGCCAGCAGCTTATCCGGGGGTTTGGAGACCCAGTACTTC.

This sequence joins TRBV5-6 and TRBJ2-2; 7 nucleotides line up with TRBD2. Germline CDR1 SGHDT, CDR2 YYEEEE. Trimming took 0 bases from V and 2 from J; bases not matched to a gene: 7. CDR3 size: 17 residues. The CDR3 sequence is CASSLATSSGNTGELFF. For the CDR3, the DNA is TGTGCCAGCAGCTTGGCCACGTCTAGCGGAAACACCGGGGAGCTGTTTTTT.

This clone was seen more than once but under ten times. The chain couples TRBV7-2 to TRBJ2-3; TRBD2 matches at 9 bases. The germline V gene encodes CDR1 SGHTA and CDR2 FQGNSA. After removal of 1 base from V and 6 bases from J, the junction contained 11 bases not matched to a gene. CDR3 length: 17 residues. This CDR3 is CASSLEVGGRAGDTQYF. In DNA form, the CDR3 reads TGTGCCAGCAGCTTAGAAGTCGGCGGGAGGGCCGGGGATACGCAGTATTTT.

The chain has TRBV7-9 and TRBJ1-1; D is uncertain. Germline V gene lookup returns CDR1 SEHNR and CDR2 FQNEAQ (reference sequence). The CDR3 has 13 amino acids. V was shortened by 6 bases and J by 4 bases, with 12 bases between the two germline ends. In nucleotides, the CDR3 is TGTGCCAGCAGGTGGTCGCTGGGCACTGAAGCTTTCTTT. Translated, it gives CASRWSLGTEAFF.

CDR3 DNA sequence: TGTGCCAGCAGTTTAGTGAGGGGTCCAAACACCGGGGAGCTGTTTTTT. Translating it yields CASSLVRGPNTGELFF. This chain uses TRBV27 with TRBJ2-2; D assignment may be TRBD1 or TRBD2 (5 bases each). This CDR3 has 16 amino acids. Trimming removed 2 bases at V and 2 bases at J, with 12 bases between. Germline CDR1 MNHEY, CDR2 SMNVEV (reference sequence).

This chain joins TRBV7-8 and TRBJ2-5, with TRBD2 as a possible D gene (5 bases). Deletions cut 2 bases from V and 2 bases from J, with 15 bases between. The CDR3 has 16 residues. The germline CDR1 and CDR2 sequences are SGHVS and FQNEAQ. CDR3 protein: CASSLWGSVPQETQYF. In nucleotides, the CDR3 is TGTGCCAGCAGCTTATGGGGTAGCGTGCCACAAGAGACCCAGTACTTC.

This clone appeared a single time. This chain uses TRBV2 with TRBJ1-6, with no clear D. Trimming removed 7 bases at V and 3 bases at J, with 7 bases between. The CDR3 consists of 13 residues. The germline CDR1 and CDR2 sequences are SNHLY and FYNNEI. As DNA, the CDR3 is TGTGCCAGCATTGGGGACTATAATTCACCCCTCCACTTT. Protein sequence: CASIGDYNSPLHF.

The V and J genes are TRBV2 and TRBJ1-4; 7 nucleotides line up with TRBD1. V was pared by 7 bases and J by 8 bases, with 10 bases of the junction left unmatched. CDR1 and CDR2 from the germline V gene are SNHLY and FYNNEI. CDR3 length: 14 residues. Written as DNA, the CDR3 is TGTGCCAGCAACGTGAGGGGGCACGGAGAAAAACTGTTTTTT. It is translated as CASNVRGHGEKLFF. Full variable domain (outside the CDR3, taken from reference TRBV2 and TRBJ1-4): EPEVTQTPSHQVTQMGQEVILRCVPISNHLYFYWYRQILGQKVEFLVSFYNNEISEKSEIFDDQFSVERPDGSNFTLKIRSTKLEDSAMYFCASNVRGHGEKLFFGSGTQLSVL.

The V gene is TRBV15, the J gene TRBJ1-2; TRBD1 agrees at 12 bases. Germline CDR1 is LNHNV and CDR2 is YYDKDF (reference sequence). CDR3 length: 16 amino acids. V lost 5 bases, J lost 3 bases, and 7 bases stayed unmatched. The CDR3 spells CATSERDRGPHYGYTF. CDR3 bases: TGTGCCACCAGCGAAAGGGACAGGGGGCCTCACTATGGCTACACCTTC.

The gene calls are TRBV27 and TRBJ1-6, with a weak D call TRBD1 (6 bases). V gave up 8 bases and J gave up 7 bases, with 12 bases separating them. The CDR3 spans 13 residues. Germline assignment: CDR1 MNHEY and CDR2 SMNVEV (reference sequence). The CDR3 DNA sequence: TGTGCCAGCCGGGACACCTTAAATTCACCCCTCCACTTT. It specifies CASRDTLNSPLHF.

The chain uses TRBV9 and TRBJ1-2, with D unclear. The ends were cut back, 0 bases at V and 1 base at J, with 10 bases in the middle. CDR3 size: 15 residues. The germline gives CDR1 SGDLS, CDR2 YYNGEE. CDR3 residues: CASSVDGGGNYGYTF. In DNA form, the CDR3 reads TGTGCCAGCAGCGTAGACGGAGGAGGTAACTATGGCTACACCTTC.

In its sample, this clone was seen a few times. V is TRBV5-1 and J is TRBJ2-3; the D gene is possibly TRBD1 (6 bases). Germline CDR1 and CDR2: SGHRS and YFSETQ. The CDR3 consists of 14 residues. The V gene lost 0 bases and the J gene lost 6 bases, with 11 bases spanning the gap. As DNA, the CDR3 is TGCGCCAGCAGCTTGGGGGCAGGGGTGGATACGCAGTATTTT. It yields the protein CASSLGAGVDTQYF.

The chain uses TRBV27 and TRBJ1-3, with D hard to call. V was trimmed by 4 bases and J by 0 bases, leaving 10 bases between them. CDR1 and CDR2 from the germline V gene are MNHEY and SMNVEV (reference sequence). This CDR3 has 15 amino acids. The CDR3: CASSSAQDSGNTIYF. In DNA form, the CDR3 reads TGTGCCAGCAGTTCGGCGCAGGACTCTGGAAACACCATATATTTT.

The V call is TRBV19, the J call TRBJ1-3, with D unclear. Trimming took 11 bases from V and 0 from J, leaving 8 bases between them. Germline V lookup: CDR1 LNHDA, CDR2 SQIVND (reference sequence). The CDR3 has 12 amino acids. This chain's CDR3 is CAVASSGNTIYF. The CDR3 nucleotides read TGTGCCGTGGCGAGCTCTGGAAACACCATATATTTT.

DNA for the CDR3: TGCGCCATCCCACAGGGGACAGGGGGAAAAATGAACACTGAAGCTTTCTTT. As protein: CAIPQGTGGKMNTEAFF. The chain has TRBV10-1 and TRBJ1-1; 11 bases are a match to TRBD1. V was pared by 10 bases and J by 0 bases, with 13 bases of the junction left unmatched. CDR1 WNHNN and CDR2 SYGVQD come from the germline V gene (reference sequence). This CDR3 has 17 residues.

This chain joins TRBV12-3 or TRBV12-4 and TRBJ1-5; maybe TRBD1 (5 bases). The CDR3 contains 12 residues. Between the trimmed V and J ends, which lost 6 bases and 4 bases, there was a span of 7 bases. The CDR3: CASSRQNQPQHF. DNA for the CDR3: TGTGCCAGCAGCAGACAGAATCAGCCCCAGCATTTT.

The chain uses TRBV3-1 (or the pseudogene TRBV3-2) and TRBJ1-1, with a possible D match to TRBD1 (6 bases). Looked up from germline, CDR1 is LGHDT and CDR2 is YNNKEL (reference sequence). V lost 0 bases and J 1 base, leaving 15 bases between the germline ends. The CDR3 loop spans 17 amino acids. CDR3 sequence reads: CASSQEDRRGANTEAFF. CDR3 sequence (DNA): TGTGCCAGCAGCCAAGAAGATCGCAGGGGTGCGAACACTGAAGCTTTCTTT.

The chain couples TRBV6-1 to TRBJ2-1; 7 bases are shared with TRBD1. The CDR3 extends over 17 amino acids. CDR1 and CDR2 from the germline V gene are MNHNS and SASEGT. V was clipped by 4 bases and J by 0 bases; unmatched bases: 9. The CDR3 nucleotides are TGTGCCAGCAGTGGACAGGGTGGTTCCCACTCCTACAATGAGCAGTTCTTC. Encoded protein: CASSGQGGSHSYNEQFF.

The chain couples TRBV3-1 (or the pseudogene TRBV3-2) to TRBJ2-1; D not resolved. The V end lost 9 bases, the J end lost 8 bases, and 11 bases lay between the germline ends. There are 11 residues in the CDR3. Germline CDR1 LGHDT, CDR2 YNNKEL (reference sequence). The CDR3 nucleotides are TGTGCCAGTGGGTCAAGGGATGAGCAGTTCTTC. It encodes CASGSRDEQFF.

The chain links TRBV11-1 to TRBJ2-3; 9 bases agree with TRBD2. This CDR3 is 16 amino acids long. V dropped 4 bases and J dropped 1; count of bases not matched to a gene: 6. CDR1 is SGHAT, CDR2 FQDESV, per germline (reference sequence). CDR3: CASSSFGGGGTDTQYF. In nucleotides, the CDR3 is TGTGCCAGCAGCTCCTTTGGCGGGGGGGGCACAGATACGCAGTATTTT.

In DNA, the CDR3 is TGTGCCAGCAGCTCCCAGGGAGGACGAAGCACAGATACGCAGTATTTT. Its protein product is CASSSQGGRSTDTQYF. The chain joins TRBV5-4 to TRBJ2-3, with D possibly matching TRBD2 (6 bases). Germline CDR1 and CDR2: SGHNT and YYREEE (reference sequence). The V end was cut by 3 bases, the J end by 0 bases, with 14 bases between. The CDR3 runs to 16 residues.

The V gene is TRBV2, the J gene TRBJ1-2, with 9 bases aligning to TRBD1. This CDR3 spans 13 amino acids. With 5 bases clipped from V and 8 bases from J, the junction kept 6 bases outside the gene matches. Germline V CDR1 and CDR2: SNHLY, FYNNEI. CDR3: CASSFRQGGGYTF. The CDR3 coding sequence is TGTGCCAGCAGTTTCCGACAGGGGGGAGGCTACACCTTC.

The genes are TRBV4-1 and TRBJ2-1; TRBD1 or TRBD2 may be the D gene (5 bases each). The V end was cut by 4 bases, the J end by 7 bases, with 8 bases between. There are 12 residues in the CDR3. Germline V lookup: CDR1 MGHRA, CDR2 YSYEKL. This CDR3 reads CASSPWGNEQFF. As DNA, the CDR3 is TGCGCCAGCAGCCCCTGGGGGAATGAGCAGTTCTTC.

DNA for the CDR3: TGTGCCAGCAGCTTAAATCGCTGGGACAGGGGGACCACCGGGGAGCTGTTTTTT. This sequence encodes CASSLNRWDRGTTGELFF. The chain couples TRBV11-3 to TRBJ2-2; 11 bases match TRBD1. Germline trimming cut 2 bases from V and 4 bases from J; bases unmatched to any gene: 9. CDR3 size: 18 residues. Germline CDR1 SGHNT, CDR2 YENEEA.